A single sample is the source of the 8 T cell receptor beta chains below, sequenced in a study of blood T cells in healthy people across ages. A sample-barcoded 5' primer and a J-beta primer mix were used in a second PCR of about 6 to 11 cycles. TCRdb analysed the 5' RACE reads with MiXCR anew, one entry per CDR3 protein. The sample yields about 1.4 million distinct CDR3 sequences, 55% to 75% seen once. The sequencing input was blood. These TCRs come from a man younger than 30 in good health.

The rearrangement joins TRBV29-1 to TRBJ2-3; D is uncertain. V was pared by 5 bases and J by 7 bases, with 10 bases between. Germline V gene data show CDR1 as SQVTM and CDR2 as ANQGSEA. The CDR3 has 11 amino acids. The chain's CDR3 is CSVHLGYTQYF. As DNA, the CDR3 is TGCAGCGTTCATTTGGGGTATACGCAGTATTTT.

This clonotype occurred a few times. The chain combines TRBV7-8 with TRBJ2-4; 10 nucleotides agree with TRBD2. The DNA end is a closer match to TRBJ2-5, so the J assignment may be wrong. This CDR3 contains 15 residues. Germline CDR1 and CDR2: SGHVS and FQNEAQ. In nucleotides, the CDR3 is TGTGCCAGCAGCCCCGGACTAGCGGCGGGAGAGACCCAGTACTTC. Translation gives CASSPGLAAGETQYF.

In this sample, this clonotype turned up once. The rearrangement links TRBV29-1 to TRBJ2-5; 7 bases match TRBD1. Trimming at V came to 0 bases and at J to 11 bases, leaving 15 bases not matched to a gene. The CDR3 is 15 amino acids. Germline CDR1 is SQVTM and CDR2 is ANQGSEA. CDR3 DNA sequence: TGCAGCGTTGAAGATCGATGGGACAGATACAATGAGCAGTACTTC. It yields the protein CSVEDRWDRYNEQYF.

The rearrangement uses TRBV5-6 and TRBJ2-4; no reliable D call. The ends were cut back, 1 base at V and 9 bases at J, with 11 bases in the middle. In germline, CDR1 is SGHDT, CDR2 YYEEEE. The length of the CDR3 is 13 residues. CDR3 sequence: CASSLKSVPIQYF. For the CDR3, the DNA is TGTGCCAGCAGCTTGAAATCGGTCCCCATTCAGTACTTC.

This clonotype was seen only once. The V call is TRBV7-9, the J call TRBJ2-7; D is perhaps TRBD2 (6 bases). The CDR3 sequence is 13 residues long. In germline, CDR1 is SEHNR, CDR2 FQNEAQ (reference sequence). Trimming took off 6 bases at V and 2 bases at J, with 11 bases between the two ends. The CDR3: CASRAGSTYEQYF. CDR3 bases: TGTGCCAGCAGGGCGGGATCTACCTACGAGCAGTACTTC.

V gene TRBV4-1 combines with J gene TRBJ2-3; 14 bases fit TRBD2. The CDR3 is 15 residues long. Germline trimming cut 7 bases from V and 6 bases from J; bases unmatched to any gene: 6. Looked up from germline, CDR1 is MGHRA and CDR2 is YSYEKL. This chain's CDR3 is CASTSGTSGSDTQYF. The CDR3 bases are TGCGCCAGCACCTCCGGGACTAGCGGGAGCGATACGCAGTATTTT.

The chain carries TRBV4-1 and TRBJ2-3; tentatively, D is TRBD1 or TRBD2 (5 bases each). The V and J ends lost 1 base and 6 bases respectively, with 14 bases between them. From germline, CDR1 is MGHRA and CDR2 YSYEKL. The CDR3 is 15 residues long. The CDR3 sequence is CASSQGRDRLDTQYF. CDR3 DNA: TGCGCCAGCAGCCAAGGTCGGGACCGGCTGGATACGCAGTATTTT.

The chain couples TRBV7-2 to TRBJ1-2; D is possibly TRBD1 (6 bases). This CDR3 contains 15 residues. Trimming left V 2 bases short and J 6 bases short, with 16 bases between. From germline, CDR1 is SGHTA and CDR2 FQGNSA. The CDR3 loop reads CASSLSFAYRDGYTF. In DNA form, the CDR3 reads TGTGCCAGCAGCTTATCGTTCGCTTACAGGGATGGCTACACCTTC.